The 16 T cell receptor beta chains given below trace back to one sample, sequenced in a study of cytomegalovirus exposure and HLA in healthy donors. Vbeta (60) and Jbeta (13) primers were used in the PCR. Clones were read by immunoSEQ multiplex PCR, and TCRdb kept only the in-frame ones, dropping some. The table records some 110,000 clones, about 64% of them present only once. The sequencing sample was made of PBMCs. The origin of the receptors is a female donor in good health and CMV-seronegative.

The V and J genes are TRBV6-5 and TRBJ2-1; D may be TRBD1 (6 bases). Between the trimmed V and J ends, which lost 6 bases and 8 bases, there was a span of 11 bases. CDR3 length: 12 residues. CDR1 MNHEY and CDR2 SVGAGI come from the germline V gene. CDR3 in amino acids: CASSRGRDEQFF. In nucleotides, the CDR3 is TGTGCCAGCAGCAGGGGCCGAGATGAGCAGTTCTTC.

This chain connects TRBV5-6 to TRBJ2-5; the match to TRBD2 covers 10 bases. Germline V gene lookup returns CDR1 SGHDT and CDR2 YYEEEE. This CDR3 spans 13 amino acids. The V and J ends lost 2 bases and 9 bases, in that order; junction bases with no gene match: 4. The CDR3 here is CASSLLAGQAQYF. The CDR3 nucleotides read TGTGCCAGCAGCTTACTAGCGGGACAGGCCCAGTACTTC. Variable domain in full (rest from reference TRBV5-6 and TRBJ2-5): DAGVTQSPTHLIKTRGQQVTLRCSPKSGHDTVSWYQQALGQGPQFIFQYYEEEERQRGNFPDRFSGHQFPNYSSELNVNALLLGDSALYLCASSLLAGQAQYFGPGTRLLVL.

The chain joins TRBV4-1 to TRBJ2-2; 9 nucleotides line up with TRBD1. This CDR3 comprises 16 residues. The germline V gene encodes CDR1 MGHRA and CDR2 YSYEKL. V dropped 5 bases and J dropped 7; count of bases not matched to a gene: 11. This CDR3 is CASSDPHRGLSGELFF. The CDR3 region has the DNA TGCGCCAGCAGCGATCCGCACAGGGGGCTGAGCGGGGAGCTGTTTTTT.

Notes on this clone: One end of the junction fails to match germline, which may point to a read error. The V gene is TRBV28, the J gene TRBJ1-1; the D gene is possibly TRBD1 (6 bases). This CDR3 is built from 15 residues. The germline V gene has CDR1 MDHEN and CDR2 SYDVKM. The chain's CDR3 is CASSLFAGANSEAFF. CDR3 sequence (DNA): TGTGCCAGCAGTTTATTTGCAGGGGCGAACAGTGAAGCTTTCTTT.

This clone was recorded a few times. CDR3 nucleotides: TGTGCCAGCAGCTTAGAGGGGTATGGCTACACCTTC. Translated, it gives CASSLEGYGYTF. The genes are TRBV7-9 and TRBJ1-2; a possible D gene is TRBD1 (5 bases). CDR1 SEHNR and CDR2 FQNEAQ come from the germline V gene (reference sequence). The CDR3 is 12 residues long. V lost 1 base to trimming and J lost 5 bases, with 5 bases between them.

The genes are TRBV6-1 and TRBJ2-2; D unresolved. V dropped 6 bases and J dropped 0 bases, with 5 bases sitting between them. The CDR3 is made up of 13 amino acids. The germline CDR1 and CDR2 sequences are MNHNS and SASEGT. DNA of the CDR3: TGTGCCAGCAGGAGAGCGAACACCGGGGAGCTGTTTTTT. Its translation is CASRRANTGELFF.

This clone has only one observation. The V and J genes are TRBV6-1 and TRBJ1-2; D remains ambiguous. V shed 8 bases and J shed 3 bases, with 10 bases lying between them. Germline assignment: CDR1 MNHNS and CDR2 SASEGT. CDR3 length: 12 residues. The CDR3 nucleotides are TGTGCCAGCCGAGCGGTCGACTATGGCTACACCTTC. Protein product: CASRAVDYGYTF.

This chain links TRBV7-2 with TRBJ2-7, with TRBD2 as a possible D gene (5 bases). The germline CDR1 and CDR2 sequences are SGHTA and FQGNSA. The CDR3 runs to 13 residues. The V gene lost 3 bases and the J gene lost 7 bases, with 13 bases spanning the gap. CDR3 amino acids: CASSFPYSGEQYF. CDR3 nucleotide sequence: TGTGCCAGCAGCTTCCCCTATTCGGGGGAGCAGTACTTC.

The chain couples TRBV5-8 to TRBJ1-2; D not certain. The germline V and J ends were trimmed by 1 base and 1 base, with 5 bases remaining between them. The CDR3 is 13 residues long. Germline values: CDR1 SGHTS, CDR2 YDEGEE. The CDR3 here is CASSLLNNYGYTF. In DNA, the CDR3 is TGTGCCAGCAGCTTGTTAAATAACTATGGCTACACCTTC.

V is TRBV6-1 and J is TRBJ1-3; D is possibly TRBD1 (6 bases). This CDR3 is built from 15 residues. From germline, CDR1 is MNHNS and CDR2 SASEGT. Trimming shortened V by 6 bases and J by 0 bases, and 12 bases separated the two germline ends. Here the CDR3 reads CASSHDRSSGNTIYF. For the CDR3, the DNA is TGTGCCAGCAGCCACGACAGGAGCTCTGGAAACACCATATATTTT.

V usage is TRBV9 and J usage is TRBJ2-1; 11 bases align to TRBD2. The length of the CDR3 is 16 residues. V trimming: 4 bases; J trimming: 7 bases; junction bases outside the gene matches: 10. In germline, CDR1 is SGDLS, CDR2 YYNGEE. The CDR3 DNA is TGTGCCAGCAGCCCTTTAGCGGGAGGGCCTTGGAATGAGCAGTTCTTC. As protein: CASSPLAGGPWNEQFF.

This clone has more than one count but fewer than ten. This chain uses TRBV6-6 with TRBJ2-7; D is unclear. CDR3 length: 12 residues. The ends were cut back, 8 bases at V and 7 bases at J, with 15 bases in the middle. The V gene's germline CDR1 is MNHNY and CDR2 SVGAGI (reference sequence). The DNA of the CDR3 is TGTGCCAGCTGGGCCCTCAGATCAGAGCAGTACTTC. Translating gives CASWALRSEQYF.

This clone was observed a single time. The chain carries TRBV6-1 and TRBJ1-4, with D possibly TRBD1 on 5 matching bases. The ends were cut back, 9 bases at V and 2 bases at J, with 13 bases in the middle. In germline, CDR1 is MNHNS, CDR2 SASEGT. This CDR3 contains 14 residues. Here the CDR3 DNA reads TGTGCCAGTAGGCGGGGCTGGACTAATGAAAAACTGTTTTTT. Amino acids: CASRRGWTNEKLFF.

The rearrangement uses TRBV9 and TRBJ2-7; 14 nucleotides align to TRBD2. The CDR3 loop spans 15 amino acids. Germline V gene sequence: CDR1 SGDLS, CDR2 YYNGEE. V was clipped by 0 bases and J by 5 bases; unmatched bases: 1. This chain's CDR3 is CASSVGLAGGDEQYF. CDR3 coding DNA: TGTGCCAGCAGCGTAGGACTAGCGGGAGGGGACGAGCAGTACTTC.

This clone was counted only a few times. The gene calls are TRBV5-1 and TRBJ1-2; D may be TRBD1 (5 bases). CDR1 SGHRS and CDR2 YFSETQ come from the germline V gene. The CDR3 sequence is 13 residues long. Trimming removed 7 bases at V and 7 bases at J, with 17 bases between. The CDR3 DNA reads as TGCGCCAGCCGCGCCGTAGGGGATACTGGCTACACCTTC. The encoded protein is CASRAVGDTGYTF.

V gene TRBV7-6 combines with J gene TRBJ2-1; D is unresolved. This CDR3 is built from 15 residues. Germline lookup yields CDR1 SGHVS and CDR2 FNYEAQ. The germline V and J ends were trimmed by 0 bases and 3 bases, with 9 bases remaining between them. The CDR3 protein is CASSLAYSNYNEQFF. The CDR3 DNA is TGTGCCAGCAGCTTAGCTTACTCCAACTACAATGAGCAGTTCTTC. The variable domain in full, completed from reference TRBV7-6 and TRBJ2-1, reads GAGVSQSPRYKVTKRGQDVALRCDPISGHVSLYWYRQALGQGPEFLTYFNYEAQQDKSGLPNDRFSAERPEGSISTLTIQRTEQRDSAMYRCASSLAYSNYNEQFFGPGTRLTVL.